What follows are 25 T cell receptor beta chains derived from one specimen sequenced in a study of patients and donors after allogeneic stem cell transplantation. Each CDR3 protein gets one entry after TCRdb re-called the RT-PCR reads with MiXCR. There are some 880,000 distinct CDR3 sequences in the sample; roughly 18% occur only once, and roughly 6% lies in the top ten. The sample was blood, either unsorted or a sorted T cell fraction (not recorded which). The receptors originated from a human donor who was either an allogeneic HSCT recipient or a stem cell or donor lymphocyte infusion donor (not recorded which). It is not recorded whose cells these are; they may come from a transplant donor.

The V gene is TRBV5-5, the J gene TRBJ2-1, with unresolved D. Trimming stripped 4 bases from V and 0 bases from J, with 14 bases between. Germline V gives CDR1 SGHKS, CDR2 YYEKEE (reference sequence). The CDR3 loop spans 16 amino acids. CDR3 DNA sequence: TGTGCCAGCAGCCATAGGACCCAGAGCTCCTACAATGAGCAGTTCTTC. Residues: CASSHRTQSSYNEQFF.

The chain carries TRBV12-5 and TRBJ2-5; D is uncertain. This CDR3 has 11 amino acids. The V and J ends lost 5 bases and 2 bases respectively, with 3 bases between them. Germline CDR1 is LGHNT and CDR2 is FRNRAP. The CDR3 nucleotides are TGTGCTAGTGGTGTACAAGAGACCCAGTACTTC. The encoded protein is CASGVQETQYF.

V is TRBV20-1 and J is TRBJ2-1, with a possible D match to TRBD2 (7 bases). Germline V lookup: CDR1 DFQATT, CDR2 SNEGSKA (reference sequence). Trimming left V 0 bases short and J 7 bases short, with 16 bases between. CDR3 length: 15 amino acids. This CDR3 reads CSARDSGGPRNEQFF. The CDR3 nucleotides are TGCAGTGCTAGAGATTCCGGGGGGCCAAGAAATGAGCAGTTCTTC.

The chain joins TRBV7-9 to TRBJ1-2; 7 bases match TRBD1. The CDR3 sequence is 14 residues long. J lost 5 bases, V lost 5 bases, and 8 bases had no gene match. Germline lookup yields CDR1 SEHNR and CDR2 FQNEAQ (reference sequence). The CDR3 DNA sequence: TGTGCCAGCAGCCCCAAGCAGGGACAGTATGGCTACACCTTC. It specifies CASSPKQGQYGYTF.

This chain uses TRBV6-1 with TRBJ1-1; D may be TRBD1 (6 bases). CDR3 length: 13 amino acids. From germline, CDR1 is MNHNS and CDR2 SASEGT. V lost 7 bases to trimming and J lost 5 bases, with 14 bases between them. The CDR3 sequence: CASNIQGNTEAFF. The DNA for the CDR3 is TGTGCCAGCAACATACAGGGTAATACTGAAGCTTTCTTT.

The V call is TRBV5-1, the J call TRBJ2-4; possible D gene TRBD1, 5 bases. This CDR3 contains 15 residues. Germline CDR1 is SGHRS and CDR2 is YFSETQ. The V and J ends lost 0 bases and 8 bases respectively, with 15 bases between them. The CDR3 spells CASSLAGKVGHIQYF. The CDR3 DNA sequence: TGCGCCAGCAGCTTGGCAGGGAAGGTCGGCCACATTCAGTACTTC.

The sample holds a few counts of this clonotype. J is TRBJ1-4 and V is TRBV4-2, with a weak D call TRBD1 (6 bases). Trimming shortened V by 4 bases and J by 3 bases, and 15 bases separated the two germline ends. The CDR3 consists of 16 residues. Per the germline V gene, CDR1 is LGHNA and CDR2 is YNFKEQ. The CDR3 here is CASSPRPGEANEKLFF. The CDR3 coding sequence is TGTGCCAGCAGCCCTCGCCCAGGGGAGGCTAATGAAAAACTGTTTTTT.

Only a few counts were recorded for this clonotype. The chain recombines TRBV7-2 with TRBJ2-5; 7 positions agree with TRBD2. The length of the CDR3 is 14 residues. Germline V lookup: CDR1 SGHTA, CDR2 FQGNSA. Trimming at V came to 4 bases and at J to 4 bases, leaving 6 bases not matched to a gene. The CDR3, as DNA: TGTGCCAGCAGCTCGGTAGGGAGGGGAGAGACCCAGTACTTC. This translates into CASSSVGRGETQYF.

V and J are TRBV20-1 and TRBJ2-5, with D perhaps TRBD1 or TRBD2 (5 bases each). The germline V gene has CDR1 DFQATT and CDR2 SNEGSKA (reference sequence). The CDR3 contains 14 residues. The V end lost 3 bases, the J end lost 10 bases, and 21 bases lay between the germline ends. DNA for the CDR3: TGCAGTGCTAGGTGGGACCCCGGAGCCAAGATCCAGTACTTC. Protein: CSARWDPGAKIQYF.

The rearrangement links TRBV7-8 to TRBJ1-2; D perhaps matches TRBD1 (5 bases). CDR1 SGHVS and CDR2 FQNEAQ come from the germline V gene. With 5 bases removed from V and 5 bases from J, the gap between germline ends came to 15 bases. This CDR3 is built from 14 residues. In nucleotides, the CDR3 is TGTGCCAGCAGCCCGAGGGGAAATGCTTATGGCTACACCTTC. Its protein product is CASSPRGNAYGYTF.

This chain connects TRBV9 to TRBJ2-1; 12 positions agree with TRBD2. The CDR3 is 15 amino acids. J gave up 7 bases and V 7 bases, and 9 bases lay outside the gene matches. Germline V gene lookup returns CDR1 SGDLS and CDR2 YYNGEE. CDR3 protein: CASGTLAGGPNEQFF. CDR3 in DNA: TGTGCCAGCGGGACTCTAGCGGGGGGGCCGAATGAGCAGTTCTTC.

The sample holds a few counts of this clonotype. The genes are TRBV10-3 and TRBJ2-1, with 8 positions matching TRBD2. Germline-derived CDR1 and CDR2 are ENHRY and SYGVKD. The CDR3 consists of 15 residues. The trim removed 11 bases at V and 2 bases at J, leaving 11 bases unmatched. The CDR3 nucleotides read TGTGCCTCGAACCCTGACGGGGGGGCCTACAATGAGCAGTTCTTC. Its protein is CASNPDGGAYNEQFF.

The rearrangement links TRBV4-3 to TRBJ1-1; D is unresolved. The V and J ends lost 4 bases and 5 bases respectively, with 17 bases between them. CDR3 length equals 15 residues. Germline V CDR1 and CDR2: LGHNA, YSLEER. In nucleotides, the CDR3 is TGCGCCAGCAGCCCAGCCATGGGCTCTTCGACTGAAGCTTTCTTT. This encodes CASSPAMGSSTEAFF.

The table lists this clonotype with a few counts. The chain has TRBV3-1 and TRBJ1-1; D is unclear. The V end lost 5 bases, the J end lost 3 bases, and 13 bases lay between the germline ends. The CDR3 totals 14 residues. The germline CDR1 and CDR2 sequences are LGHDT and YNNKEL (reference sequence). As DNA, the CDR3 is TGTGCCAGCAGCTCCTACCTTACGTACACTGAAGCTTTCTTT. It specifies CASSSYLTYTEAFF.

This chain joins TRBV20-1 and TRBJ1-1; TRBD1 agrees at 7 bases. Unmatched junction bases numbered 8, after V lost 0 bases and J lost 1 base. Germline assignment: CDR1 DFQATT and CDR2 SNEGSKA (reference sequence). The CDR3 is 16 residues long. Here the CDR3 reads CSARDLLRGRNTEAFF. The CDR3 DNA reads TGCAGTGCTAGAGACCTACTCAGGGGGAGGAACACTGAAGCTTTCTTT.

In its sample, this clonotype was seen a few times. The chain recombines TRBV7-9 with TRBJ2-1; D is unresolved. There are 13 residues in the CDR3. Trimming left V 5 bases short and J 7 bases short, with 12 bases between. Germline values: CDR1 SEHNR, CDR2 FQNEAQ (reference sequence). As DNA, the CDR3 is TGTGCCAGCAGCCCCCGATTAGGAAATGAGCAGTTCTTC. Residues: CASSPRLGNEQFF. The full variable domain, in which reference TRBV7-9 and TRBJ2-1 provide the parts outside the CDR3, is DTGVSQNPRHKITKRGQNVTFRCDPISEHNRLYWYRQTLGQGPEFLTYFQNEAQLEKSRLLSDRFSAERPKGSFSTLEIQRTEQGDSAMYLCASSPRLGNEQFFGPGTRLTVL.

V is TRBV15 and J is TRBJ2-7, with TRBD1 matching over 9 bases. V lost 0 bases and J lost 2; bases outside the gene matches: 8. In germline, CDR1 is LNHNV, CDR2 YYDKDF (reference sequence). The CDR3 covers 17 residues. The CDR3: CATSRDRDRDLTYEQYF. DNA for the CDR3: TGTGCCACCAGCAGAGATCGGGACAGGGATCTCACCTACGAGCAGTACTTC.

The rearrangement uses TRBV12-3 or TRBV12-4 and TRBJ1-1; D not resolved. The CDR3 covers 15 residues. Trimming pared 4 bases from V and 4 bases from J, leaving 16 bases between. The CDR3 spells CASSWGRASGTEAFF. In DNA, the CDR3 is TGTGCCAGCAGTTGGGGTCGGGCCTCCGGCACTGAAGCTTTCTTT.

There are a few counts of this clonotype. The CDR3 nucleotides are TGTGCCAGCAGTCCGCGGAGTGCCTATAAGGGTACGCAGTATTTT. This codes for CASSPRSAYKGTQYF. The chain links TRBV7-9 to TRBJ2-3, with no clear D. V lost 6 bases to trimming and J lost 8 bases, with 21 bases between them. Germline CDR1 and CDR2: SEHNR and FQNEAQ (reference sequence). The CDR3 length is 15 residues.

This clonotype was seen a few times. CDR3: CASSIWTGEKAFF. The CDR3 nucleotides read TGTGCCAGCAGCATATGGACAGGGGAAAAAGCTTTCTTT. The chain has TRBV7-9 and TRBJ1-1, with 9 bases identical to TRBD1. V lost 5 bases and J lost 9; bases outside the gene matches: 7. CDR3 size: 13 residues. Per germline, CDR1 SEHNR and CDR2 FQNEAQ (reference sequence).

The table lists this clonotype with a few counts. The chain links TRBV7-3 to TRBJ2-1, with 9 positions matching TRBD2. The CDR3 sequence is 19 residues long. J was trimmed by 1 base and V by 2 bases; bases with no gene match: 12. The V gene's germline CDR1 is SGHTA and CDR2 FQGTGA. CDR3: CASSLGDSGSPRSYNEQFF. The CDR3 region has the DNA TGTGCCAGCAGCTTAGGAGATAGCGGGAGCCCCAGGTCCTACAATGAGCAGTTCTTC.

This sequence joins TRBV5-1 and TRBJ2-7; TRBD1 aligns across 11 bases. Germline lookup yields CDR1 SGHRS and CDR2 YFSETQ. The CDR3 runs to 15 residues. The ends lost 4 bases at V and 5 bases at J; junction bases unmatched: 8. CDR3 DNA sequence: TGCGCCAGCAGCGACCGGGACAGGGGGTCCCACGAGCAGTACTTC. Protein product: CASSDRDRGSHEQYF. Full variable domain (missing parts from reference TRBV5-1 and TRBJ2-7): KAGVTQTPRYLIKTRGQQVTLSCSPISGHRSVSWYQQTPGQGLQFLFEYFSETQRNKGNFPGRFSGRQFSNSRSEMNVSTLELGDSALYLCASSDRDRGSHEQYFGPGTRLTVT.

The sample holds a few counts of this clonotype. The chain has TRBV9 and TRBJ2-1, with D unclear. The V end was cut by 7 bases, the J end by 2 bases, with 7 bases between. Germline V CDR1 and CDR2: SGDLS, YYNGEE. The CDR3 covers 12 residues. In nucleotides, the CDR3 is TGTGCCAGCGGGCAGACCTACAATGAGCAGTTCTTC. It translates to CASGQTYNEQFF.

The rearrangement uses TRBV20-1 and TRBJ1-6; tentative D call: TRBD1 (5 bases). V lost 2 bases, J lost 0 bases, and 26 bases lay in between. Germline assignment: CDR1 DFQATT and CDR2 SNEGSKA (reference sequence). The CDR3 extends over 21 amino acids. The CDR3 protein is CSARTGTPFSLLTSYNSPLHF. CDR3 bases: TGCAGTGCTAGAACCGGGACCCCGTTTTCTCTACTTACCTCCTATAATTCACCCCTCCACTTT.

The chain links TRBV5-1 to TRBJ2-2; D gene ambiguous. Germline V CDR1 and CDR2: SGHRS, YFSETQ. The CDR3 has 13 amino acids. V was clipped by 4 bases and J by 5 bases, with 9 bases between them. DNA for the CDR3: TGCGCCAGCAGCCTTGACATAACCGGGGAGCTGTTTTTT. This gives the protein CASSLDITGELFF.